The T cell receptor (beta chain) under discussion was sequenced for a study of T cell repertoires in cytomegalovirus infection. Turning to the study itself: Public TCR beta signatures provided an indication of both CMV infection and a matching HLA type.

The CDR3 extends over 15 amino acids. The V and J ends lost 5 bases and 9 bases, in that order; junction bases with no gene match: 5. The V gene's germline CDR1 is LNHDA and CDR2 SQIVND (reference sequence). TCRdb itself ran the reads through MiXCR, one entry per CDR3 protein. The sample carries around 540,000 distinct CDR3 sequences, more than 30% recorded once. This clonotype was recorded a few times. Its antigen remains unknown. Study-wide results and caveats: In two of eight donors, the top clonotype was HLA-C-restricted CMV-specific.

The chain employs TRBV19 and TRBJ2-1; 15 nucleotides agree with TRBD2. The sample was cultured PBMCs, taken from culture after CMV antigen stimulation. This clonotype was sampled from a human donor in good health (CMV status not recorded). Some clones in this sample may be carry-over from other donors' samples. The CDR3 sequence is CASSARTSGRVEQFF. The CDR3 coding sequence is TGTGCCAGTAGTGCCCGGACTAGCGGGAGGGTTGAGCAGTTCTTC.